This T cell receptor beta chain emerged from a study of graft-versus-host responses after intestinal transplantation. Study-level background: Each recipient received a multivisceral, liver-intestinal, or isolated intestinal graft. The recipients all started with anti-thymocyte globulin induction and then took tacrolimus and steroids for 3 to 4 years.

Overall study findings and caveats: Researchers found GvH clones in recipient marrow, and some showed up first in ileum or blood.

Some clones are missing from TCRdb's copy, which holds only in-frame ones; the method was immunoSEQ multiplex PCR. The sample contains tens of thousands of clones, 89% of which appear only once. In regard to this clone: Its antigen is as yet unknown.

The TCR originated in a human donor who received an intestinal transplant. Here the sequenced sample was unstimulated CD8+ T cells sorted from spleen or lymph node cells, taken before intestinal transplant.

CDR3 loop: CASSIASDRGAEAFF. The DNA for the CDR3 is TGTGCCAGTAGTATCGCTTCGGACAGGGGCGCTGAAGCTTTCTTT. This chain links TRBV19 with TRBJ1-1; 9 positions agree with TRBD1. This CDR3 is built from 15 residues. Germline CDR1 is LNHDA and CDR2 is SQIVND (reference sequence). V trimming: 3 bases; J trimming: 6 bases; junction bases outside the gene matches: 8.